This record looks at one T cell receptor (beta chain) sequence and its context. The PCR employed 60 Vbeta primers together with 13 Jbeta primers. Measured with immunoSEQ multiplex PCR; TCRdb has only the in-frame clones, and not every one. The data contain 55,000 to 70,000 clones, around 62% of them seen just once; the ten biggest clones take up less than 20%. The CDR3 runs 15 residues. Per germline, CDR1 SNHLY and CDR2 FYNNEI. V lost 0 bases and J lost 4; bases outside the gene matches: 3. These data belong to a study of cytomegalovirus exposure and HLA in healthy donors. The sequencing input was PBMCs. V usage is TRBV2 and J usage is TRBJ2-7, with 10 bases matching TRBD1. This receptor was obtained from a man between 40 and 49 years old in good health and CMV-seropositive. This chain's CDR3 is CASSEAGTGEYEQYF. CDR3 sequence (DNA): TGTGCCAGCAGTGAAGCCGGGACAGGGGAGTACGAGCAGTACTTC.